This T cell receptor beta chain was observed in a study of cytomegalovirus exposure and HLA in healthy donors. The CDR3 totals 15 residues. Germline CDR1 and CDR2: LGHNA and YNFKEQ. Trimming took 0 bases from V and 5 from J, leaving 11 bases between them. The PCR contained 60 Vbeta and 13 Jbeta primers. Here immunoSEQ multiplex PCR was the method, and the copy in TCRdb shows in-frame clones only, minus some. The data hold about 200,000 clones, with almost 80% observed a single time. For this clone: The antigen remains undetermined.

Study-wide results and caveats: Reports showed the classifier diagnosing cytomegalovirus status with high specificity and sensitivity. In vitro confirmation showed a few CMV-associated chains to be CMV antigen specific. Beyond CMV serostatus, there was no information to go on about immune exposure. An analysis that came later showed most CMV-associated TCR beta chains appearing HLA-restricted.

The chain links TRBV4-2 to TRBJ1-5; D ambiguous. What was sequenced was PBMCs. The clonotype was recovered from a male donor in good health and CMV-seronegative. This CDR3 is CASSQEPERHQPQHF. CDR3 bases: TGTGCCAGCAGCCAAGAGCCCGAGAGGCATCAGCCCCAGCATTTT.